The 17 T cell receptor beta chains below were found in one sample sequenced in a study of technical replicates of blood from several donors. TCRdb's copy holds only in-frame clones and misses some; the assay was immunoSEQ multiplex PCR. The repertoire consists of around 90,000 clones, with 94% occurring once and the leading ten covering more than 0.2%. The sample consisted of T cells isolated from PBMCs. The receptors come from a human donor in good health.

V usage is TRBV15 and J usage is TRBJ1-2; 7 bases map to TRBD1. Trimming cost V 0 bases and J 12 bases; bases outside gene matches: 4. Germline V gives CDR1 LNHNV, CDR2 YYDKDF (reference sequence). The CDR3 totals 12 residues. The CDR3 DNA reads TGTGCCACCAGCAGAGATCAGGGGGGCAACACCTTC. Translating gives CATSRDQGGNTF.

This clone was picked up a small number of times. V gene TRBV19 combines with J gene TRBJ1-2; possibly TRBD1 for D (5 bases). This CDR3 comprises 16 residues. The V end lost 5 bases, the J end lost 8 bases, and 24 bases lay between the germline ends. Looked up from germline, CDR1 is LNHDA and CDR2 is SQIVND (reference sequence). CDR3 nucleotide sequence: TGTGCCAGTAGTTCCCTGGACATATGGAATATGGAAGGCTACACCTTC. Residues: CASSSLDIWNMEGYTF.

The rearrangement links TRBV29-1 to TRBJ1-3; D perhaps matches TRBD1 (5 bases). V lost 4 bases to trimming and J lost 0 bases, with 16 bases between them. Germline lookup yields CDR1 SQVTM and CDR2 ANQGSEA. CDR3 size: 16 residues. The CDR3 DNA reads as TGCAGCGTTGCCGGGGGGTCCACCTCCTCTGGAAACACCATATATTTT. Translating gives CSVAGGSTSSGNTIYF.

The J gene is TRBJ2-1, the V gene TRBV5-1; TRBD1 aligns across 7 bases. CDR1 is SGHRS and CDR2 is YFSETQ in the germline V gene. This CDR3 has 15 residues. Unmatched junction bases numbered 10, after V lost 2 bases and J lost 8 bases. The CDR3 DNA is TGCGCCAGCAGCTTAAGGGAAACAGGGGTCCATGAGCAGTTCTTC. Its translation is CASSLRETGVHEQFF.

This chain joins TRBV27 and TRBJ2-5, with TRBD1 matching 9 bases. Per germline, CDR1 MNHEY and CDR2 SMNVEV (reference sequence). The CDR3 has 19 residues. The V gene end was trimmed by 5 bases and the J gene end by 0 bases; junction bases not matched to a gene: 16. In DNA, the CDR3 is TGTGCCAGCAGTCACATTACGGGGACAGGGAGAGGGTACCAAGAGACCCAGTACTTC. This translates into CASSHITGTGRGYQETQYF.

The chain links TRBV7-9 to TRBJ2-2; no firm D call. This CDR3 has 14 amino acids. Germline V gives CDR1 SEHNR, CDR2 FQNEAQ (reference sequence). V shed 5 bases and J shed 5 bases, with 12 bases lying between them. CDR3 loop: CASSQSSTTGELFF. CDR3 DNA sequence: TGTGCCAGCAGCCAAAGTTCAACAACCGGGGAGCTGTTTTTT.

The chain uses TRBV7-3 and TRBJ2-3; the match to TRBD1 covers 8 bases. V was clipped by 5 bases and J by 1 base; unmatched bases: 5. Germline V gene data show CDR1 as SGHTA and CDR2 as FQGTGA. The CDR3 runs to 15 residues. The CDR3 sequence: CASSPQGAGTDTQYF. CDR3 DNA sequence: TGTGCCAGCAGCCCCCAGGGGGCTGGCACAGATACGCAGTATTTT.

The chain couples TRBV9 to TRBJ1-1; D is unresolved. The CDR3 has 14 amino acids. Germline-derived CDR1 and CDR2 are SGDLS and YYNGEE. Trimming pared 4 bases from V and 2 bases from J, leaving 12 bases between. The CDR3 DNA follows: TGTGCCAGCAGCCCAGCCGGGGTCAACACTGAAGCTTTCTTT. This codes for CASSPAGVNTEAFF.

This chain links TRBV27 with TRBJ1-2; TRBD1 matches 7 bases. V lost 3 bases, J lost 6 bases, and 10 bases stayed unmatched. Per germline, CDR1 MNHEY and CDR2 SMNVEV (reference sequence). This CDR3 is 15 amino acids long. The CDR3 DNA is TGTGCCAGCAGTTTGGGGGAAACAACAGGGGATGGCTACACCTTC. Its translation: CASSLGETTGDGYTF.

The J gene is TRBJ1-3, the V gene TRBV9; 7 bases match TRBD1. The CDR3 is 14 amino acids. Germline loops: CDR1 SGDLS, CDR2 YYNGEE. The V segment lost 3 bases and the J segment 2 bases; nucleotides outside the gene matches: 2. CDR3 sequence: CASSDQGAGNTIYF. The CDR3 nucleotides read TGTGCCAGCAGCGATCAGGGGGCTGGAAACACCATATATTTT.

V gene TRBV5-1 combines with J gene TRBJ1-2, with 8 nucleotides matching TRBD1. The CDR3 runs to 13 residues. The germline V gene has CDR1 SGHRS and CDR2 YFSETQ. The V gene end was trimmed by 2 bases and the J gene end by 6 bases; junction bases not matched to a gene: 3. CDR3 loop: CASSFMDRDGYTF. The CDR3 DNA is TGCGCCAGCAGCTTTATGGACAGGGATGGCTACACCTTC.

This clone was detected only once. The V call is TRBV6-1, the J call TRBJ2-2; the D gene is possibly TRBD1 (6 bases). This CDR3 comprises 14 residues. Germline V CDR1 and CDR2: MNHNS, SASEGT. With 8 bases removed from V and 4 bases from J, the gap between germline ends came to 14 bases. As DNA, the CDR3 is TGTGCCAGCGTTGGCAGGGGAAGCACCGGGGAGCTGTTTTTT. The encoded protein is CASVGRGSTGELFF.

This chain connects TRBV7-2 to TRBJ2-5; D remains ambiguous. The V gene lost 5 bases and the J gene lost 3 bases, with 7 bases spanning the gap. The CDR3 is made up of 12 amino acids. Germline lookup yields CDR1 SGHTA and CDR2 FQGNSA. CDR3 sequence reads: CASSASKETQYF. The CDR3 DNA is TGTGCCAGCAGCGCCTCTAAAGAGACCCAGTACTTC.

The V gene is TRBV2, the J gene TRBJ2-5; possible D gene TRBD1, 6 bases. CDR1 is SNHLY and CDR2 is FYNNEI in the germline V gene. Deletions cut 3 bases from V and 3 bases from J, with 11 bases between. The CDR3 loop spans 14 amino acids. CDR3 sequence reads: CASSDKGVEETQYF. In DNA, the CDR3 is TGTGCCAGCAGTGACAAGGGGGTAGAAGAGACCCAGTACTTC.

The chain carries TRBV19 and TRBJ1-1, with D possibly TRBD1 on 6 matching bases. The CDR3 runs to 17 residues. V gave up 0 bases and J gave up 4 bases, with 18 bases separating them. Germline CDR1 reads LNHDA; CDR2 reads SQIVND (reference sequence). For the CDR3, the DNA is TGTGCCAGTAGTATAGATTCTGAATTCTACAGGGCCACTGAAGCTTTCTTT. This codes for CASSIDSEFYRATEAFF. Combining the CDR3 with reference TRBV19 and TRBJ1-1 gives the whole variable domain DGGITQSPKYLFRKEGQNVTLSCEQNLNHDAMYWYRQDPGQGLRLIYYSQIVNDFQKGDIAEGYSVSREKKESFPLTVTSAQKNPTAFYLCASSIDSEFYRATEAFFGQGTRLTVV.

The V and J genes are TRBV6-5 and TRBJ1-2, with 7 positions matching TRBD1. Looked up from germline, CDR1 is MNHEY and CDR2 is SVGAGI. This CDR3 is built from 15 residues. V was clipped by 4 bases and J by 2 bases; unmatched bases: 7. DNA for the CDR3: TGTGCCAGCAGTTGGACAGGCGAACCGAACTATGGCTACACCTTC. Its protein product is CASSWTGEPNYGYTF.

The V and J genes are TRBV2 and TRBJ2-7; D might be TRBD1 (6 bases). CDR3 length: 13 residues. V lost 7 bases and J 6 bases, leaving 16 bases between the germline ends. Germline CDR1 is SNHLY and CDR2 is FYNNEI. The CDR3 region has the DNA TGTGCCAGCAAACCACAGGGTGGGTCCGAGCAGTACTTC. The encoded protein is CASKPQGGSEQYF.